These T cell receptor beta chains were read from a single sample in a study of blood T cell repertoires in COVID-19. Profiled with immunoSEQ multiplex PCR; TCRdb holds only in-frame clones, not every one. The repertoire includes around 250,000 clones, around 84% of them detected once, and less than 8.5% sits in the top ten. Specimen: PBMCs or T cells enriched from blood (not recorded which). Receptors were obtained from a woman aged 45-60 years who had been exposed to COVID-19. CDR3s leave out the opening cysteine and the closing phenylalanine or tryptophan.

J gene: TRBJ1-1; V gene: TRBV28; CDR3 protein: ASSSPAGDRAGNTEAF
J gene: TRBJ1-4; V gene: TRBV28; CDR3 protein: ASSLPGGNEKLF
J gene: TRBJ1-1; V gene: TRBV6-5; CDR3 protein: ASSRSESGTEAF
J gene: TRBJ2-5; V gene: TRBV7-2; CDR3 protein: ASSLGLAGVMETQY
J gene: TRBJ1-2; V gene: TRBV21-1; CDR3 protein: ASSKVPWTGWYT
J gene: TRBJ1-1; V gene: TRBV27; CDR3 protein: ASSFLITGQEAF
J gene: TRBJ1-2; V gene: TRBV12-3/TRBV12-4; CDR3 protein: ASSWTGNYGYT
J gene: TRBJ1-2; V gene: TRBV5-1; CDR3 protein: ASSEGNVARTRDGYT
J gene: TRBJ2-2; V gene: TRBV5-5; CDR3 protein: ASILGTYGGELF
J gene: TRBJ2-1; V gene: TRBV11-1; CDR3 protein: ASGNRGPYEQF
J gene: TRBJ2-1; V gene: TRBV11-2; CDR3 protein: ASSLPSTGRNEQF
J gene: TRBJ2-2; V gene: TRBV11-2; CDR3 protein: ASSSSGGETGELF
J gene: TRBJ2-1; V gene: TRBV4-3; CDR3 protein: ASSQETSSYNEQF
J gene: TRBJ1-1; V gene: TRBV19; CDR3 protein: ASGTGLDTEAF
J gene: TRBJ2-3; V gene: TRBV4-1; CDR3 protein: ASSQDQVITDTQY
J gene: TRBJ2-5; V gene: TRBV11-2; CDR3 protein: ASSLGTAIQETQY
J gene: TRBJ1-2; V gene: TRBV2; CDR3 protein: ASSAGDISYT
J gene: TRBJ1-2; V gene: TRBV4-2; CDR3 protein: ASSQVGGSNYGYT
J gene: TRBJ1-1; V gene: TRBV3-1/TRBV3-2; CDR3 protein: ASSQDKVGGNTEAF
J gene: TRBJ1-1; V gene: TRBV2; CDR3 protein: ASSLGRRGTEAF
J gene: TRBJ2-2; V gene: TRBV7-2; CDR3 protein: ASSFAGQGGTGELF
J gene: TRBJ1-1; V gene: TRBV19; CDR3 protein: ASRGDRRTEAF
J gene: TRBJ1-2; V gene: TRBV7-9; CDR3 protein: ASSLGGNLANYGYT
J gene: TRBJ1-2; V gene: TRBV10-2; CDR3 protein: ASSERAGFGYT
J gene: TRBJ2-1; V gene: TRBV11-2; CDR3 protein: ASSFQLGGSSSYNEQF
J gene: TRBJ1-6; V gene: TRBV10-1; CDR3 protein: ASSELLRGSPLH
J gene: TRBJ1-2; V gene: TRBV12-3/TRBV12-4; CDR3 protein: ASRRTTGTGYT
J gene: TRBJ2-3; V gene: TRBV27; CDR3 protein: ASNTRGGVEDTQY
J gene: TRBJ2-3; V gene: TRBV6-5; CDR3 protein: ASSQGTSTDTQY
J gene: TRBJ1-1; V gene: TRBV19; CDR3 protein: ASRAAGRYTEAF
J gene: TRBJ1-5; V gene: TRBV19; CDR3 protein: ASRGTRHQPQH
J gene: TRBJ1-1; V gene: TRBV18; CDR3 protein: ASSPGGRGTEAF
J gene: TRBJ2-3; V gene: TRBV2; CDR3 protein: ASSLEVLAGPTDTQY
J gene: TRBJ2-2; V gene: TRBV3-1/TRBV3-2; CDR3 protein: ASSQPGQGYRDTGELF
J gene: TRBJ1-1; V gene: TRBV10-2; CDR3 protein: ASRQGLNTEAF
J gene: TRBJ1-3; V gene: TRBV2; CDR3 protein: ASSEEPGLSTVAGNTIY
J gene: TRBJ1-2; V gene: TRBV5-1; CDR3 protein: ASSLNRWDRGYGYT
J gene: TRBJ2-5; V gene: TRBV12-3/TRBV12-4; CDR3 protein: ASSLWSGETQY
J gene: TRBJ1-1; V gene: TRBV18; CDR3 protein: ASADSITTEAF
J gene: TRBJ1-5; V gene: TRBV29-1; CDR3 protein: SVETGEGQPQH
J gene: TRBJ2-3; V gene: TRBV27; CDR3 protein: ASSLTSSLGQY
J gene: TRBJ1-5; V gene: TRBV19; CDR3 protein: ASSIRGPGNQPQH
J gene: TRBJ2-3; V gene: TRBV5-4; CDR3 protein: ASSPGVAGGIDTQY
J gene: TRBJ2-1; V gene: TRBV21-1; CDR3 protein: ASPGQGAGEQF
J gene: TRBJ1-6; V gene: TRBV30; CDR3 protein: AWSAAGRNSPLH
J gene: TRBJ1-6; V gene: TRBV7-9; CDR3 protein: ASSSWSGGQRNSPLH